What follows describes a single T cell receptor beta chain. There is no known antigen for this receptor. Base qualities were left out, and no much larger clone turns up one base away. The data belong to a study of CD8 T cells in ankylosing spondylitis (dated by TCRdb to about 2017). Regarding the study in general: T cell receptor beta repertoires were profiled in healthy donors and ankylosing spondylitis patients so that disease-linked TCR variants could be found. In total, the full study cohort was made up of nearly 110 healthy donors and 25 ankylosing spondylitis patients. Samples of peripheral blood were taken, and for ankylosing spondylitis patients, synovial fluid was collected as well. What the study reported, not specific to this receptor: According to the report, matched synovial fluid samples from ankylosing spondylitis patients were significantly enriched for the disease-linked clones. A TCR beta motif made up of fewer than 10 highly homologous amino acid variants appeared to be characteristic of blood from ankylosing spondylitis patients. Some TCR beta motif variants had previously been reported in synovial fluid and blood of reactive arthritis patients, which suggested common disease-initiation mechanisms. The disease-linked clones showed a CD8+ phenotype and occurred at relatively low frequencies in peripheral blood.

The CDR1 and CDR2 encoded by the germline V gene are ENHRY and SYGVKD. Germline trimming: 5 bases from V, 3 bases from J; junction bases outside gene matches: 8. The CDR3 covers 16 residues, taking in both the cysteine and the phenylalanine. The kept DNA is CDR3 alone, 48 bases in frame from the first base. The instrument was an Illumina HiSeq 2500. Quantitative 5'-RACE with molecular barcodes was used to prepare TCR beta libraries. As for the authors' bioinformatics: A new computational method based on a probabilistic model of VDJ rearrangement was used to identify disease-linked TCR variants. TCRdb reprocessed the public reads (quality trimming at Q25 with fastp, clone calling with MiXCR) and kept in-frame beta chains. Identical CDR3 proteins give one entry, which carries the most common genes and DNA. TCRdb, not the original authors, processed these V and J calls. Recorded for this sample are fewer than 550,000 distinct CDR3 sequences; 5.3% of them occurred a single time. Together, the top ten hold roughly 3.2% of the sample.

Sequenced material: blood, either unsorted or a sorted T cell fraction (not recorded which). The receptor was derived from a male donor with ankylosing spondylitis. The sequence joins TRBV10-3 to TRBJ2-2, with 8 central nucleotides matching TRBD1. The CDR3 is CAISLARTGYTGELFF. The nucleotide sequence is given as TGTGCCATCAGTCTAGCGCGGACAGGGTACACCGGGGAGCTGTTTTTT.